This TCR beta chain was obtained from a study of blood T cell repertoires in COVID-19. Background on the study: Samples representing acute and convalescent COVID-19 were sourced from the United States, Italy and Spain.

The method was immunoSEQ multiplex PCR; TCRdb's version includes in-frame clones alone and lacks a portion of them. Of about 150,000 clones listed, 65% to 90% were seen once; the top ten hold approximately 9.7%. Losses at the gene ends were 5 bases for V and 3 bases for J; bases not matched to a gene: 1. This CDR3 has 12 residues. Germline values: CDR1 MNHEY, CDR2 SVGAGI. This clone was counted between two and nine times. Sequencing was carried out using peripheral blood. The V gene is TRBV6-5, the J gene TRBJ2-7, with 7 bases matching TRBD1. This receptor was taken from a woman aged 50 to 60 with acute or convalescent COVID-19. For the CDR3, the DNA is TGTGCCAGCAGTAGGGACAGCTACGAGCAGTACTTC. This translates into CASSRDSYEQYF.